This entry lists 23 T cell receptor beta chains sequenced from one sample in a study of cytomegalovirus exposure and HLA in healthy donors. The primer mix had 60 Vbeta and 13 Jbeta primers. Assay used: immunoSEQ multiplex PCR; TCRdb lists only in-frame clones, some missing. The sample shows under 130,000 clones, about 74% of them seen only once. The sample comprised PBMCs. These receptor sequences come from a female donor in good health and CMV-seropositive.

Notes on this clone: The sample holds other DNA sequences that translate to the same CDR3. The J gene is TRBJ1-1, the V gene TRBV30; D is perhaps TRBD1 (5 bases). V was shortened by 0 bases and J by 1 base, with 6 bases between the two germline ends. The CDR3 runs 13 residues. Germline V gene sequence: CDR1 GTSNPN, CDR2 SVGIG (reference sequence). CDR3 in amino acids: CAWSVGGNTEAFF. CDR3 nucleotides: TGTGCCTGGAGTGTGGGGGGGAACACTGAAGCTTTCTTT.

This chain joins TRBV9 and TRBJ1-2; TRBD1 is a possible D gene (5 bases). The CDR3 contains 15 residues. Germline loops: CDR1 SGDLS, CDR2 YYNGEE. V lost 0 bases, J lost 3 bases, and 12 bases lay in between. The CDR3 DNA follows: TGTGCCAGCAGCGTAGGTGGTCAGGGTCACTATGGCTACACCTTC. Protein sequence: CASSVGGQGHYGYTF. The variable domain in full, with the rest retrieved from reference TRBV9 and TRBJ1-2, is DSGVTQTPKHLITATGQRVTLRCSPRSGDLSVYWYQQSLDQGLQFLIQYYNGEERAKGNILERFSAQQFPDLHSELNLSSLELGDSALYFCASSVGGQGHYGYTFGSGTRLTVV.

This chain uses TRBV2 with TRBJ2-1; 8 positions agree with TRBD1. Trimming removed 7 bases from V and 6 bases from J; junction bases left unmatched: 11. The V gene's germline CDR1 is SNHLY and CDR2 FYNNEI. The CDR3 runs to 15 residues. The CDR3 loop is CASMPGGAVVNEQFF. The CDR3, as DNA: TGTGCCAGCATGCCAGGGGGCGCAGTCGTCAATGAGCAGTTCTTC.

The J gene is TRBJ1-4, the V gene TRBV27; 10 positions agree with TRBD1. Unmatched junction bases numbered 7, after V lost 5 bases and J lost 13 bases. Looked up from germline, CDR1 is MNHEY and CDR2 is SMNVEV (reference sequence). The CDR3 contains 13 residues. The CDR3 DNA is TGTGCCAGCAGTCTCTTGGACAGGGGGTCACTGTTTTTT. Protein product: CASSLLDRGSLFF. The full variable domain, rest sourced from reference TRBV27 and TRBJ1-4, is EAQVTQNPRYLITVTGKKLTVTCSQNMNHEYMSWYRQDPGLGLRQIYYSMNVEVTDKGDVPEGYKVSRKEKRNFPLILESPSPNQTSLYFCASSLLDRGSLFFGSGTQLSVL.

The V and J genes are TRBV5-1 and TRBJ2-5; 7 bases align to TRBD2. CDR1 and CDR2 (germline): SGHRS, YFSETQ. The CDR3 sequence is 14 residues long. With V trimmed by 0 bases and J by 2 bases, 1 base remained unmatched. The CDR3 sequence is CASSLAGGQETQYF. CDR3 nucleotides: TGCGCCAGCAGCTTGGCCGGGGGGCAAGAGACCCAGTACTTC.

The chain has TRBV25-1 and TRBJ1-2; 7 nucleotides line up with TRBD1. The CDR3 runs to 15 residues. With V trimmed by 5 bases and J by 5 bases, 11 bases remained unmatched. Germline V gives CDR1 MGHDK, CDR2 SYGVNS. CDR3 sequence (DNA): TGTGCCAGCAGTCCCCGGGACAGCCTTTTTTATGGCTACACCTTC. Encoded protein: CASSPRDSLFYGYTF.

This clone was detected a few times. This sequence joins TRBV6-1 and TRBJ1-4, with a tentative D call TRBD1 (5 bases). The V gene's germline CDR1 is MNHNS and CDR2 SASEGT. The CDR3 runs to 13 residues. V was pared by 7 bases and J by 11 bases, with 17 bases between. CDR3 residues: CASMWQGTYKLFF. Here the CDR3 DNA reads TGTGCCAGCATGTGGCAGGGAACGTATAAACTGTTTTTT.

This chain joins TRBV4-3 and TRBJ2-2; the D gene is possibly TRBD2 (7 bases). Trimming took off 0 bases at V and 7 bases at J, with 18 bases between the two ends. The germline gives CDR1 LGHNA, CDR2 YSLEER. The CDR3 is made up of 17 amino acids. The CDR3 region is CASSQDLAGAGVGELFF. CDR3 sequence (DNA): TGCGCCAGCAGCCAAGATCTGGCGGGGGCGGGGGTCGGGGAGCTGTTTTTT.

The CDR3 DNA is TGTGCCAGCAGCTTAGAGAACGTCGGAGGGTTTTTGTACTTC. Translated, it gives CASSLENVGGFLYF. This rearrangement joins TRBV11-1 to TRBJ2-7; D perhaps matches TRBD2 (6 bases). V was cut by 1 base and J by 12 bases, with 19 bases left in between. CDR1 SGHAT and CDR2 FQDESV come from the germline V gene (reference sequence). The CDR3 has 14 amino acids.

This chain joins TRBV28 and TRBJ2-3; D possibly corresponds to TRBD1 (6 bases). Between the trimmed V and J ends, which lost 2 bases and 14 bases, there was a span of 14 bases. The CDR3 runs 12 residues. Germline V CDR1 and CDR2: MDHEN, SYDVKM. The CDR3 sequence: CASSLRGRGWYF. The CDR3, as DNA: TGTGCCAGCAGTTTAAGGGGCAGGGGTTGGTATTTT.

The rearrangement links TRBV30 to TRBJ1-1; 7 bases match TRBD1. In germline, CDR1 is GTSNPN, CDR2 SVGIG (reference sequence). The junction had 3 bases not matched to a gene; V was cut back by 5 bases and J by 0 bases. CDR3 size: 13 residues. CDR3 nucleotide sequence: TGTGCCTGGGCGGGACAGCTGAACACTGAAGCTTTCTTT. This translates into CAWAGQLNTEAFF.

The chain couples TRBV7-9 to TRBJ2-1; TRBD2 agrees at 12 bases. The CDR3 consists of 15 residues. The germline V gene encodes CDR1 SEHNR and CDR2 FQNEAQ (reference sequence). V shed 6 bases and J 8 bases; nucleotides not matched to a gene: 8. CDR3 sequence: CASRIELAGGHEQFF. DNA for the CDR3: TGTGCCAGCAGGATAGAGCTAGCGGGGGGGCATGAGCAGTTCTTC.

CDR3 nucleotide sequence: TGTGCCAGCAGTAGGGGGGGACACACAGATACGCAGTATTTT. Protein sequence: CASSRGGHTDTQYF. This chain connects TRBV27 to TRBJ2-3; D might be TRBD2 (7 bases). The CDR3 is 14 amino acids. Germline CDR1 reads MNHEY; CDR2 reads SMNVEV (reference sequence). V lost 5 bases to trimming and J lost 2 bases, with 11 bases between them.

This clone was seen a few times. This rearrangement joins TRBV18 to TRBJ2-1; TRBD2 aligns across 9 bases. Germline trimming cut 5 bases from V and 7 bases from J; bases unmatched to any gene: 6. This CDR3 has 14 residues. CDR1 KGHSH and CDR2 LQKENI come from the germline V gene. The CDR3 reads CASSSGLARNEQFF. The CDR3 DNA is TGTGCCAGCTCATCGGGACTAGCAAGAAATGAGCAGTTCTTC. The full variable domain, completed using reference TRBV18 and TRBJ2-1, is NAGVMQNPRHLVRRRGQEARLRCSPMKGHSHVYWYRQLPEEGLKFMVYLQKENIIDESGMPKERFSAEFPKEGPSILRIQQVVRGDSAAYFCASSSGLARNEQFFGPGTRLTVL.

This chain connects TRBV5-1 to TRBJ2-3, with 9 bases matching TRBD1. The junction had 6 bases not matched to a gene; V was cut back by 4 bases and J by 3 bases. The CDR3 is 15 residues long. Per the germline V gene, CDR1 is SGHRS and CDR2 is YFSETQ. This CDR3 is CASSVGQGWTDTQYF. CDR3 nucleotides: TGCGCCAGCAGCGTAGGACAGGGGTGGACAGATACGCAGTATTTT.

This chain uses TRBV5-4 with TRBJ2-7; 8 bases line up with TRBD1. Germline-derived CDR1 and CDR2 are SGHNT and YYREEE (reference sequence). Unmatched junction bases numbered 1, after V lost 4 bases and J lost 1 base. This CDR3 has 13 residues. Here the CDR3 DNA reads TGTGCCAGCAGCGGACAGGGTTCCTACGAGCAGTACTTC. Translating it yields CASSGQGSYEQYF. The entire variable domain, with the rest obtained from reference TRBV5-4 and TRBJ2-7, is as follows: ETGVTQSPTHLIKTRGQQVTLRCSSQSGHNTVSWYQQALGQGPQFIFQYYREEENGRGNFPPRFSGLQFPNYSSELNVNALELDDSALYLCASSGQGSYEQYFGPGTRLTVT.

This clone was seen only a few times. The V gene is TRBV6-5, the J gene TRBJ2-2; D perhaps matches TRBD1 (5 bases). The V gene's germline CDR1 is MNHEY and CDR2 SVGAGI. V was trimmed by 6 bases and J by 0 bases, leaving 11 bases between them. This CDR3 is built from 15 residues. CDR3: CASSRQFANTGELFF. CDR3 sequence (DNA): TGTGCCAGCAGCCGACAGTTCGCGAACACCGGGGAGCTGTTTTTT.

V gene TRBV2 combines with J gene TRBJ2-5, with TRBD1 as a possible D gene (5 bases). The CDR3 loop spans 11 amino acids. V was cut by 6 bases and J by 5 bases, with 7 bases left in between. Germline V gene sequence: CDR1 SNHLY, CDR2 FYNNEI. The CDR3: CASRKGETQYF. The CDR3, as DNA: TGTGCCAGCAGAAAGGGGGAGACCCAGTACTTC.

This clone was recorded once. The V and J genes are TRBV28 and TRBJ2-5; 8 bases are a match to TRBD1. Per the germline V gene, CDR1 is MDHEN and CDR2 is SYDVKM. The trim removed 5 bases at V and 5 bases at J, leaving 10 bases unmatched. CDR3 length: 15 amino acids. The CDR3 sequence is CASSPGQGRWETQYF. For the CDR3, the DNA is TGTGCCAGCAGTCCCGGACAGGGTAGATGGGAGACCCAGTACTTC. The full variable domain, rest sourced from reference TRBV28 and TRBJ2-5, is DVKVTQSSRYLVKRTGEKVFLECVQDMDHENMFWYRQDPGLGLRLIYFSYDVKMKEKGDIPEGYSVSREKKERFSLILESASTNQTSMYLCASSPGQGRWETQYFGPGTRLLVL.

The chain joins TRBV11-2 to TRBJ1-5; a possible D gene is TRBD1 (5 bases). Germline V gene data show CDR1 as SGHAT and CDR2 as FQNNGV. Trimming cost V 1 base and J 1 base, with 8 bases left between them. The CDR3 runs 15 residues. This CDR3 is CASSLAGGSNQPQHF. The CDR3, as DNA: TGTGCCAGCAGCTTAGCGGGGGGGAGCAATCAGCCCCAGCATTTT.

The rearrangement joins TRBV2 to TRBJ2-5; D uncertain. The end of the DNA fits TRBJ2-7 better, so the J call may be wrong. Per germline, CDR1 SNHLY and CDR2 FYNNEI. The CDR3 length is 12 residues. CDR3 nucleotide sequence: TGTGCCAGCAGTGAGGTCACCTACGAGCAGTACTTC. Residues: CASSEVTYEQYF.

This clone was counted a few times. The J gene is TRBJ2-1, the V gene TRBV7-8, with 12 bases matching TRBD2. There are 17 residues in the CDR3. Germline V gene sequence: CDR1 SGHVS, CDR2 FQNEAQ. J gave up 4 bases and V 5 bases, and 9 bases lay outside the gene matches. The CDR3 reads CASSRRLAGAGYNEQFF. In DNA form, the CDR3 reads TGTGCCAGCAGCCGGAGACTAGCGGGGGCTGGATACAATGAGCAGTTCTTC.

The J gene is TRBJ2-3, the V gene TRBV5-4, with D possibly being TRBD2 (6 bases). V gave up 7 bases and J gave up 3 bases, with 12 bases separating them. The CDR3 sequence is 13 residues long. Germline V gene data show CDR1 as SGHNT and CDR2 as YYREEE (reference sequence). As DNA, the CDR3 is TGTGCCAGCCTACGGGAGCCGACAGATACGCAGTATTTT. It specifies CASLREPTDTQYF.